The T cell receptor (beta chain) described here comes from a study of liver allograft versus peripheral blood T cells. Study information: The study compared liver allograft T cell receptor repertoires against peripheral blood repertoires of liver transplant recipients.

In its sample, this clonotype was seen a few times. TCRdb passed the reads through MiXCR, listing each CDR3 protein once. There are 8,000 to 9,000 distinct CDR3 sequences in the sample; around 17% occur only once, and 1.8% lies in the top ten. Trimming removed 3 bases from V and 2 bases from J, with 5 bases in between. Germline CDR1 LNHDA, CDR2 SQIVND (reference sequence). This CDR3 has 13 amino acids. The chain links TRBV19 to TRBJ1-3; D gene ambiguous. The sequence was obtained from a human patient who had a liver transplant. Some T cells may arise from the graft donor. CDR3 loop: CASSMGAGNTIYF. The DNA of the CDR3 is TGTGCCAGTAGTATGGGAGCTGGAAACACCATATATTTT.